This entry lists 11 T cell receptor beta chains sequenced from one sample in a study of CD8 T cells in Susac syndrome. Reverse transcription used about 0.45 to 1 ug RNA and random hexamers. TCRdb used MiXCR to reprocess the immunoSEQ multiplex PCR reads, holding one entry per CDR3 protein. The data contain 150,000 to 200,000 distinct CDR3 sequences, approximately 90% of them singletons. The sample comprised CD4+ T cells from PBMCs. The receptor source for this set is a human donor in good health.

The J gene is TRBJ1-5, the V gene TRBV12-3 or TRBV12-4, with 9 nucleotides matching TRBD1. This CDR3 is 13 amino acids long. CDR3 residues: CVGTGTGNQPQHF. The CDR3 bases are TGTGTGGGGACAGGGACGGGCAATCAGCCCCAGCATTTT.

Here the CDR3 reads CASSWTESRNIQYF. CDR3 nucleotide sequence: TGCGCCAGCAGCTGGACGGAGAGTAGAAACATTCAGTACTTC. The chain links TRBV5-1 to TRBJ2-4; D gene unclear. The CDR3 totals 14 residues. Germline V gene data show CDR1 as SGHRS and CDR2 as YFSETQ. The germline V and J ends were trimmed by 3 bases and 6 bases, with 13 bases remaining between them.

The CDR3: CSALDRGLQDTQYF. For the CDR3, the DNA is TGCAGTGCTCTGGACAGGGGGCTCCAAGATACGCAGTATTTT. The V and J genes are TRBV20-1 and TRBJ2-3; 11 bases align to TRBD1. The trim removed 5 bases at V and 5 bases at J, leaving 6 bases unmatched. Germline CDR1 reads DFQATT; CDR2 reads SNEGSKA (reference sequence). The CDR3 loop spans 14 amino acids.

This chain connects TRBV28 to TRBJ2-1; a possible D gene is TRBD2 (7 bases). The germline V gene has CDR1 MDHEN and CDR2 SYDVKM. V was trimmed by 7 bases and J by 7 bases, leaving 20 bases between them. The CDR3 runs 15 residues. Written as DNA, the CDR3 is TGTGCCAGCACCCAGGGGCGGGGGCAGGGGAATGAGCAGTTCTTC. It codes for CASTQGRGQGNEQFF.

The chain links TRBV20-1 to TRBJ2-7; D ambiguous. Germline CDR1 and CDR2: DFQATT and SNEGSKA (reference sequence). The V gene lost 2 bases and the J gene lost 1 base, with 9 bases spanning the gap. This CDR3 is built from 13 residues. The CDR3 DNA follows: TGCAGTGCTAGATCTCCCGGATCCTACGAGCAGTACTTC. The encoded protein is CSARSPGSYEQYF.

V and J are TRBV5-1 and TRBJ1-4; no firm D call. The CDR3 covers 15 residues. Germline CDR1 SGHRS, CDR2 YFSETQ. V was trimmed by 0 bases and J by 4 bases, leaving 10 bases between them. As DNA, the CDR3 is TGCGCCAGCAGCTTGGGAACAGCTCTTAATGAAAAACTGTTTTTT. It translates to CASSLGTALNEKLFF.

This clonotype was detected only once. The V call is TRBV4-3, the J call TRBJ1-1; the D gene is possibly TRBD1 (5 bases). Germline V lookup: CDR1 LGHNA, CDR2 YSLEER. The CDR3 covers 15 residues. The V gene lost 0 bases and the J gene lost 2 bases, with 10 bases spanning the gap. In DNA, the CDR3 is TGCGCCAGCAGCCAAGAGGGGGGGTTAAACACTGAAGCTTTCTTT. Protein product: CASSQEGGLNTEAFF.

The chain links TRBV3-1 to TRBJ1-3; unclear D gene. Germline V gene lookup returns CDR1 LGHDT and CDR2 YNNKEL (reference sequence). This CDR3 has 14 residues. Trimming cost V 4 bases and J 0 bases, with 7 bases left between them. CDR3 region: CASSRAGSGNTIYF. The CDR3 region has the DNA TGTGCCAGCAGCCGCGCGGGCTCTGGAAACACCATATATTTT.

This chain joins TRBV2 and TRBJ2-7; TRBD2 matches 8 bases. This CDR3 contains 15 residues. From germline, CDR1 is SNHLY and CDR2 FYNNEI. Germline trimming cut 6 bases from V and 3 bases from J; bases unmatched to any gene: 10. The DNA for the CDR3 is TGTGCCAGCAGGACGGGGGGGACTGTCAGCTACGAGCAGTACTTC. Translation: CASRTGGTVSYEQYF.

The chain recombines TRBV7-9 with TRBJ2-7, with 10 nucleotides matching TRBD2. V lost 5 bases and J lost 3; bases outside the gene matches: 10. This CDR3 region has 16 residues. The germline gives CDR1 SEHNR, CDR2 FQNEAQ (reference sequence). As DNA, the CDR3 is TGTGCCAGCAGCGTTTTTGGGACTAGCGCCTTCTACGAGCAGTACTTC. This codes for CASSVFGTSAFYEQYF.

J is TRBJ2-2 and V is TRBV28, with TRBD2 matching over 8 bases. CDR3 length: 15 amino acids. Germline lookup yields CDR1 MDHEN and CDR2 SYDVKM. Germline trimming cut 7 bases from V and 4 bases from J; bases unmatched to any gene: 8. Here the CDR3 DNA reads TGTGCCAGCATTCCCCCGGGGGGGGTCACCGGGGAGCTGTTTTTT. It translates to CASIPPGGVTGELFF.